Each of the 6 T cell receptor beta chains below was sequenced from the same sample in a study of T cells after yellow fever vaccination. TCRdb redid the calling of the 5' RACE reads with MiXCR, one entry per CDR3 protein. Of around 260,000 distinct CDR3 sequences listed, about 5% are singletons. Sample: CD4+ T cells sorted from PBMCs, taken on the day of the yellow fever booster vaccination. The receptor source for this set is a man younger than 35 who received the YFV17D yellow fever vaccine.

The V and J genes are TRBV7-2 and TRBJ1-1; perhaps TRBD1 as D (5 bases). V shed 5 bases and J shed 7 bases, with 11 bases lying between them. Per the germline V gene, CDR1 is SGHTA and CDR2 is FQGNSA. The CDR3 has 12 amino acids. The CDR3 nucleotides are TGTGCCAGCAGCCTACGACAGCTTGAAGCTTTCTTT. It is translated as CASSLRQLEAFF.

There are a few counts of this clonotype. This rearrangement joins TRBV12-5 to TRBJ1-1; weak D call: TRBD1 (6 bases). CDR1 is LGHNT and CDR2 is FRNRAP in the germline V gene. The CDR3 has 18 amino acids. V lost 3 bases to trimming and J lost 0 bases, with 20 bases between them. The CDR3 DNA sequence: TGTGCTAGTGGTTTATGGTCAGGTGAGCAGGGGATGAACACTGAAGCTTTCTTT. It yields the protein CASGLWSGEQGMNTEAFF.

This clonotype was observed at least ten times. The chain is built from TRBV12-3 or TRBV12-4 and TRBJ2-5, with D possibly called TRBD1 or TRBD2 (5 bases each). CDR3 length: 14 residues. Trimming removed 6 bases at V and 7 bases at J, with 18 bases between. CDR3 DNA sequence: TGTGCCAGCAGAACCACCGGGACCCTAGTGACCCAGTACTTC. Encoded protein: CASRTTGTLVTQYF.

The rearrangement joins TRBV4-2 to TRBJ2-1, with 13 bases aligning to TRBD2. V trimming: 2 bases; J trimming: 10 bases; junction bases outside the gene matches: 2. Germline CDR1 LGHNA, CDR2 YNFKEQ. The CDR3 length is 14 residues. The CDR3 loop is CASSQLTSGGEQFF. CDR3 sequence (DNA): TGTGCCAGCAGCCAACTGACTAGCGGGGGGGAGCAGTTCTTC.

V usage is TRBV18 and J usage is TRBJ2-7, with 7 bases that match TRBD1. Trimming took 3 bases from V and 7 from J; bases not matched to a gene: 3. Germline V gives CDR1 KGHSH, CDR2 LQKENI. The CDR3 loop spans 12 amino acids. In nucleotides, the CDR3 is TGTGCCAGCTCACCGAACAGGGGTGAGCAGTACTTC. Translating gives CASSPNRGEQYF.

This clonotype was picked up many times. The genes are TRBV4-1 and TRBJ1-6, with 8 positions matching TRBD1. Germline V gene sequence: CDR1 MGHRA, CDR2 YSYEKL. The CDR3 runs to 18 residues. The CDR3 DNA follows: TGCGCGCGATTCCCGGGACAGGCCCCTCCAAATAGTAATTCACCCCTCCACTTT. Translating it yields CARFPGQAPPNSNSPLHF.